These T cell receptor beta chains were read from a single sample in a study of T cells in Graves' hyperthyroidism and ophthalmopathy. Using its own MiXCR run on the multiplex PCR reads, TCRdb lists one record per CDR3 protein. The profile shows fewer than 350,000 distinct CDR3 sequences, 15% to 20% of them singletons. Sequences were obtained from blood. These receptors all stem from a woman between 50 and 59 years old with Graves' hyperthyroidism. Both conserved end residues are part of each CDR3. Each record gives: D gene, clone size, J gene, V gene, CDR3 DNA, CDR3 protein. The D gene is left open where the match is weak. Some rows have no size entry. The others give once, few or many, or a class for an expanded clone.

- many TRBJ1-1 TRBV5-1 TGCGCCAGCAGCTTGGTAGGGGCGGCGTGGGCCACTGAAGCTTTCTTT CASSLVGAAWATEAFF
- few TRBJ1-1 TRBV5-1 TGCGCCAGCAGCCCGACGGCCGGGCCCCAAGGTGAAGCTTTCTTT CASSPTAGPQGEAFF
- - TRBJ2-3 TRBV5-1 TGCGCCAGCAGCTTACCGACCGACACAGATACGCAGTGTTTT CASSLPTDTDTQCF
TRBD1 many TRBJ2-4 TRBV27 TGTGCCAGCAGTACCGCCATTCGGGACAGGGGTTCCAAAAACATTCAGTACTTC CASSTAIRDRGSKNIQYF
TRBD1 few TRBJ1-4 TRBV5-5 TGTGCCAGCAGCAACCTAGGACAGGGATCTGAAAAACTGTTTTTT CASSNLGQGSEKLFF
- many TRBJ1-4 TRBV30 TGTGCCTGGAGACGACTACAATCTACTGGAAAACTGTTTTTT CAWRRLQSTGKLFF
- many TRBJ1-1 TRBV5-5 TGTGCCAGCAGCTCCGCCCGGTCCGCTGAAGCTTTCTTT CASSSARSAEAFF
TRBD1 many TRBJ2-3 TRBV11-2 TGTGCCAGCAGCCAAGGGACAGCAGATACGCAGTATTTT CASSQGTADTQYF
- few TRBJ2-7 TRBV20-1 TGCAGTGCTAGAGAACGGGACGTACACTACGAGCAGTACTTC CSARERDVHYEQYF
- many TRBJ2-1 TRBV3-1 TGTGCCAGCAGCCAAGAGGTAGCGGTTTACTACAATGAGCAGTTCTTC CASSQEVAVYYNEQFF
- - TRBJ2-4 TRBV28 TGTGCCAGCAGTTCCCATGGGGTAGCCAAAAACATTCAGTACTTC CASSSHGVAKNIQYF
TRBD2 - TRBJ2-1 TRBV2 TGTGCCAGCAGTGATGCGGGGGTTTACAATGAGCAGTTCTTC CASSDAGVYNEQFF
TRBD2 - TRBJ2-5 TRBV9 TGTGCCAGCAGTGCCTCGGGGGGGCGAGAGACCCAGTACTTC CASSASGGRETQYF
- - TRBJ1-6 TRBV9 TGTGCCAGCAGCGTAGAGGGGAGCTCCTATAATTCACCCCTCCACTTT CASSVEGSSYNSPLHF
- many TRBJ1-6 TRBV20-1 TGCAGTGGTCGGGCAACCCTGGGGACCCTCCACTTT CSGRATLGTLHF
- - TRBJ2-3 TRBV6-1 TGTGCCAACACCAGGGTCGGGTCAGATACGCAGTATTTT CANTRVGSDTQYF
- once TRBJ1-1 TRBV7-3 TGTGCCAGCAGCTTTTGGCAGCCGAACACTGAAGCTTTCTTT CASSFWQPNTEAFF
- - TRBJ2-7 TRBV11-2 TGTGCCAGCAGCTTGTTGAGGAGCTCCTACGAGCAGTACTTC CASSLLRSSYEQYF
- few TRBJ1-1 TRBV5-1 TGCGCCAGCAGCTTGGCCAGGGGCCCCACCTATGAAGCTTTCTTT CASSLARGPTYEAFF
TRBD1 many TRBJ2-5 TRBV28 TGTGCCAGCAGTTTATTGTACAGGGGATCTCGGGAGACCCAGTACTTC CASSLLYRGSRETQYF
- many TRBJ1-1 TRBV27 TGTGCCAGCAGTTTGAGGTGGTTGACTGAAGCTTTCTTT CASSLRWLTEAFF
- many TRBJ2-3 TRBV15 TGTGCCACCAGCAGAGGAATGGGAATCCTTGCCAGCACAGATACGCAGTATTTT CATSRGMGILASTDTQYF
TRBD2 many TRBJ2-3 TRBV20-1 TGCAGTGCTAGAGTAACAGCGGGGTTTACAGATACGCAGTATTTT CSARVTAGFTDTQYF
- few TRBJ2-3 TRBV20-1 TGCAGTGCCACGAGCTTGAGAGAGGGCACAGATACGCAGTATTTT CSATSLREGTDTQYF
TRBD1 - TRBJ1-1 TRBV10-3 TGTGCCATCAGTACTTTGGACAGGGCCGCCGAAGCTTTCTTT CAISTLDRAAEAFF
- many TRBJ1-5 TRBV5-8 TGTGCCAGCAGTATCACGGGGAGGAATCAGCCCCAGCATTTT CASSITGRNQPQHF
TRBD2 - TRBJ2-7 TRBV10-3 TGTGCCATCACGGGGGGGAGAAACGAGCAGTACTTC CAITGGRNEQYF
TRBD2 few TRBJ2-3 TRBV12-3/TRBV12-4 TGTGCCAGCAGACGCTGGGGCGGGGGGGCCCCATATACGCAGTATTTT CASRRWGGGAPYTQYF
TRBD1 - TRBJ1-2 TRBV5-1 TGTGCCAGCAGCCGAGGGGGCTCTACCGCCGTGCTCGGAGCTACTAACTATGGCTACACCTTC CASSRGGSTAVLGATNYGYTF
TRBD1 - TRBJ2-2 TRBV7-9 TGTGCCAGCAGCTTGGACAGGGGGCGTACCGGGGAGCTGTTTTTT CASSLDRGRTGELFF
TRBD2 many TRBJ2-3 TRBV28 TGTGCCAGCAGTTCCGCGGGAGCGGGAGGAACAGATACGCAGTATTTT CASSSAGAGGTDTQYF